The next 7 T cell receptor beta chains were all read from a single sample in a study of T-cell memory formation after mild COVID-19. TCRdb ran MiXCR on the 5' RACE reads and lists one entry per CDR3 protein. The table has 85,000 to 120,000 distinct CDR3 sequences, around 12% seen once. Material: PBMCs or a T cell subset sorted from them (not recorded which). The source of these receptors is an adult woman who had mild COVID-19 (a few samples of this study predate the infection). Cell type and time point are not known.

This clonotype was found many times. The chain carries TRBV5-6 and TRBJ2-7; 11 positions agree with TRBD1. The CDR3 is made up of 14 amino acids. Germline lookup yields CDR1 SGHDT and CDR2 YYEEEE. Losses at the gene ends were 4 bases for V and 5 bases for J; bases not matched to a gene: 5. The CDR3 DNA is TGTGCCAGCAGCGGGGGACAGGGGGTTCACGAGCAGTACTTC. Protein: CASSGGQGVHEQYF. Complete variable domain (other parts from reference TRBV5-6 and TRBJ2-7): DAGVTQSPTHLIKTRGQQVTLRCSPKSGHDTVSWYQQALGQGPQFIFQYYEEEERQRGNFPDRFSGHQFPNYSSELNVNALLLGDSALYLCASSGGQGVHEQYFGPGTRLTVT.

This clonotype was detected only a few times. V usage is TRBV7-8 and J usage is TRBJ2-7, with 11 bases identical to TRBD2. Germline V gene sequence: CDR1 SGHVS, CDR2 FQNEAQ. This CDR3 has 15 amino acids. V shed 2 bases and J 3 bases; nucleotides not matched to a gene: 3. The CDR3: CASSLPGTSGYEQYF. CDR3 sequence (DNA): TGTGCCAGCAGCTTACCCGGGACTAGCGGCTACGAGCAGTACTTC. Filled out from reference TRBV7-8 and TRBJ2-7, the complete variable domain reads GAGVSQSPRYKVAKRGQDVALRCDPISGHVSLFWYQQALGQGPEFLTYFQNEAQLDKSGLPSDRFFAERPEGSVSTLKIQRTQQEDSAVYLCASSLPGTSGYEQYFGPGTRLTVT.

Of note for this clonotype: The junction shows a germline mismatch at one end, possibly a read error. This chain uses TRBV12-3 or TRBV12-4 with TRBJ2-7, with D hard to call. This CDR3 is built from 12 residues. CDR3 residues: CASSLGLSDWDF. CDR3 nucleotide sequence: TGTGCCAGCAGTTTAGGCCTAAGCGACTGGGACTTC.

This clonotype was counted only a few times. V gene TRBV27 combines with J gene TRBJ2-3, with 7 bases fitting TRBD1. The CDR3 sequence is 13 residues long. CDR1 is MNHEY, CDR2 SMNVEV, per germline (reference sequence). V lost 7 bases and J lost 4; bases outside the gene matches: 5. CDR3: CASTEGGADTQYF. The CDR3 DNA reads TGTGCCAGCACCGAAGGGGGCGCAGATACGCAGTATTTT.

The V and J genes are TRBV12-5 and TRBJ1-1; 9 nucleotides line up with TRBD1. There are 14 residues in the CDR3. After removal of 6 bases from V and 4 bases from J, the junction contained 6 bases not matched to a gene. Germline-derived CDR1 and CDR2 are LGHNT and FRNRAP. This CDR3 reads CASGNPGQGTEAFF. The CDR3 region has the DNA TGTGCTAGTGGAAATCCGGGACAGGGCACTGAAGCTTTCTTT.

This clonotype has only a few counts. J is TRBJ1-2 and V is TRBV7-2, with 7 bases aligning to TRBD1. V lost 0 bases to trimming and J lost 4 bases; unmatched junction nucleotides: 8. The CDR3 is 16 amino acids. The germline V gene has CDR1 SGHTA and CDR2 FQGNSA. The CDR3 spells CASSLAWSGGGYGYTF. The CDR3 DNA reads as TGTGCCAGCAGCTTAGCTTGGTCAGGGGGTGGCTATGGCTACACCTTC.

The V and J genes are TRBV7-9 and TRBJ2-1, with 10 nucleotides matching TRBD2. Germline loops: CDR1 SEHNR, CDR2 FQNEAQ (reference sequence). The CDR3 runs 16 residues. V gave up 5 bases and J gave up 9 bases; unmatched junction bases: 13. The CDR3 DNA follows: TGTGCCAGCAGCCCCTACGGAGCGGGAGGGCCGCCTGAGCAGTTCTTC. Protein sequence: CASSPYGAGGPPEQFF.